This TCR beta chain emerged from a study of metastatic and nonmetastatic thyroid tumors. All patients reached thyroid surgery having received no treatment beforehand. With MiXCR, TCRdb reprocessed the PCR reads. Among 6,800 or so clones listed, approximately 37% were seen once. The germline gives CDR1 SNHLY, CDR2 FYNNEI. This CDR3 has 13 amino acids. This clone was counted between two and nine times. A junction boundary mismatches the germline segment, possibly from a read error. The source is a female donor with papillary thyroid cancer or a benign thyroid nodule (not recorded which). Some clones in this sample may be carry-over from other donors' samples. Sequenced material: adjacent normal tissue. This chain joins TRBV2 and TRBJ1-2, with D possibly TRBD1 on 6 matching bases. The CDR3 spells CASGRQENYSYTF. The CDR3 coding sequence is TGTGCCAGCGGACGACAGGAAAACTATAGCTACACCTTC.